Presented here are 21 T cell receptor beta chains from one specimen sequenced in a study of neurological immune-mediated disorders. In TCRdb, the 5' RACE reads were re-called with MiXCR into one record per CDR3 protein. Of about 48,000 distinct CDR3 sequences in the sample, less than 2% were seen once. Sequencing was performed on PBMCs. Receptor source: a woman between 40 and 50 years old with multiple sclerosis.

This clonotype was counted ten times or more. The chain has TRBV7-9 and TRBJ2-7; 7 bases agree with TRBD1. Germline V gene lookup returns CDR1 SEHNR and CDR2 FQNEAQ (reference sequence). This CDR3 is built from 13 residues. After removal of 3 bases from V and 6 bases from J, the junction contained 5 bases not matched to a gene. The CDR3 protein is CASSFGQGVEQYF. The CDR3 DNA sequence: TGTGCCAGCAGCTTTGGGCAGGGGGTCGAGCAGTACTTC.

This clonotype was detected ten times or more. This rearrangement joins TRBV7-2 to TRBJ1-2; TRBD1 matches at 9 bases. With 2 bases clipped from V and 8 bases from J, the junction kept 9 bases outside the gene matches. Germline values: CDR1 SGHTA, CDR2 FQGNSA. This CDR3 comprises 15 residues. In nucleotides, the CDR3 is TGTGCCAGCAGCTTATCGGCCGGGACAGGGAGCGGCTACACCTTC. Amino acid sequence: CASSLSAGTGSGYTF.

This clonotype was seen at least ten times. This chain uses TRBV12-3 or TRBV12-4 with TRBJ2-1, with 9 nucleotides matching TRBD2. The CDR3 loop spans 14 amino acids. The trim removed 1 base at V and 10 bases at J, leaving 5 bases unmatched. The CDR3 here is CASSLGSGGFEQFF. As DNA, the CDR3 is TGTGCCAGCAGTTTAGGTAGCGGGGGTTTCGAGCAGTTCTTC.

This clonotype was counted at least ten times. The chain links TRBV9 to TRBJ2-7; D not certain. Trimming left V 3 bases short and J 7 bases short, with 8 bases between. Germline assignment: CDR1 SGDLS and CDR2 YYNGEE. This CDR3 contains 11 residues. The CDR3 reads CASSGPGEQYF. In DNA, the CDR3 is TGTGCCAGCAGCGGGCCCGGGGAGCAGTACTTC.

In this sample, this clonotype turned up many times. This chain joins TRBV5-1 and TRBJ1-1; a possible D gene is TRBD1 (6 bases). This CDR3 has 15 residues. Trimming cost V 0 bases and J 5 bases, with 14 bases left between them. Looked up from germline, CDR1 is SGHRS and CDR2 is YFSETQ. The CDR3 DNA reads as TGCGCCAGCAGCTTGGGGGGGCCAGGGAGAACTGAAGCTTTCTTT. Translation gives CASSLGGPGRTEAFF.

This clonotype was counted ten times or more. Here the CDR3 reads CASSLGGGGEKLFF. For the CDR3, the DNA is TGCGCCAGCAGCTTGGGGGGTGGTGGTGAAAAACTGTTTTTT. This chain uses TRBV5-1 with TRBJ1-4; D gene uncertain. The CDR3 sequence is 14 residues long. The V and J ends lost 0 bases and 7 bases respectively, with 10 bases between them. Germline CDR1 and CDR2: SGHRS and YFSETQ.

This clonotype was counted ten times or more. This chain links TRBV29-1 with TRBJ2-2; D gene uncertain. There are 14 residues in the CDR3. V lost 3 bases to trimming and J lost 0 bases, with 8 bases between them. Germline V gene sequence: CDR1 SQVTM, CDR2 ANQGSEA. CDR3 residues: CSVEGRTNTGELFF. CDR3 coding DNA: TGCAGCGTTGAGGGTAGGACGAACACCGGGGAGCTGTTTTTT.

Notes on this clonotype: A clone one base away is much larger, so this may be a read error. This likely comes from a read error, as the CDR3 has no conserved phenylalanine or tryptophan at its end. The limits of the CDR3 on the DNA are not certain, so only TCRdb's listed CDR3 is given. V gene TRBV20-1 combines with J gene TRBJ1-1; the table's D gene call, TRBD1, was not cross checked with the DNA. Counting both end residues, the CDR3 totals 11 amino acids. Per germline, CDR1 DFQATT and CDR2 SNEGSKA (reference sequence). CDR3 loop: CSAGLRGFPFC.

This clonotype was recorded many times. The chain combines TRBV5-1 with TRBJ2-5; possibly TRBD1 for D (5 bases). CDR1 and CDR2 from the germline V gene are SGHRS and YFSETQ. Between the trimmed V and J ends, which lost 0 bases and 2 bases, there was a span of 11 bases. The CDR3 length is 15 residues. Here the CDR3 DNA reads TGCGCCAGCAGCTTGGTAGGGGCAAGTCAAGAGACCCAGTACTTC. Translating it yields CASSLVGASQETQYF.

The chain combines TRBV5-1 with TRBJ1-1, with D maybe TRBD1 (6 bases). CDR3 size: 12 residues. Germline V gene sequence: CDR1 SGHRS, CDR2 YFSETQ. V was cut by 10 bases and J by 1 base, with 11 bases left in between. CDR3 coding DNA: TGCGCCTCCGGACAGACGAACACTGAAGCTTTCTTT. This gives the protein CASGQTNTEAFF.

This clonotype was seen ten or more times. The CDR3 region has the DNA TGTGCCAGCAGTTTGGGCCGTGACTATGGCTACACCTTC. This encodes CASSLGRDYGYTF. The genes are TRBV12-3 or TRBV12-4 and TRBJ1-2; D call uncertain. Trimming removed 3 bases at V and 3 bases at J, with 8 bases between. The length of the CDR3 is 13 residues.

This clonotype was observed many times. This sequence joins TRBV20-1 and TRBJ2-2, with 7 bases matching TRBD2. With V trimmed by 3 bases and J by 1 base, 2 bases remained unmatched. The CDR3 runs 14 residues. CDR1 and CDR2 (germline): DFQATT, SNEGSKA (reference sequence). The CDR3 is CSARASGNTGELFF. The CDR3 nucleotides read TGCAGTGCTAGGGCTAGCGGGAACACCGGGGAGCTGTTTTTT.

This clonotype was seen repeatedly, ten times or more. This chain joins TRBV20-1 and TRBJ1-6, with D possibly being TRBD1 (6 bases). Trimming stripped 4 bases from V and 8 bases from J, with 15 bases between. CDR1 and CDR2 from the germline V gene are DFQATT and SNEGSKA (reference sequence). CDR3 length: 14 residues. The CDR3 coding sequence is TGCAGTGCTACGAGTATGACAGGAGATTCACCCCTCCACTTT. Protein product: CSATSMTGDSPLHF.

This clonotype appeared many times. The chain combines TRBV20-1 with TRBJ2-2; 9 positions match TRBD1. This CDR3 has 15 amino acids. Germline CDR1 is DFQATT and CDR2 is SNEGSKA (reference sequence). V gave up 3 bases and J gave up 3 bases; unmatched junction bases: 5. CDR3 nucleotides: TGCAGTGCTAGCAAAACAGGGGGCGACACCGGGGAGCTGTTTTTT. Its protein is CSASKTGGDTGELFF.

The table lists this clonotype with many counts. The chain recombines TRBV7-2 with TRBJ1-4; tentative D call: TRBD1 (6 bases). Germline V CDR1 and CDR2: SGHTA, FQGNSA. V was trimmed by 5 bases and J by 6 bases, leaving 13 bases between them. This CDR3 contains 14 residues. The CDR3 DNA sequence: TGTGCCAGCAGCCGGACAGTGGGAGATGAAAAACTGTTTTTT. It yields the protein CASSRTVGDEKLFF.

This clonotype was picked up many times. The rearrangement uses TRBV3-1 and TRBJ2-7; D not resolved. V dropped 4 bases and J dropped 4 bases, with 5 bases sitting between them. Germline CDR1 reads LGHDT; CDR2 reads YNNKEL (reference sequence). There are 11 residues in the CDR3. CDR3 nucleotides: TGTGCCAGCAGCCGCGTATACGAGCAGTACTTC. Its translation: CASSRVYEQYF.

This clonotype was found many times. This rearrangement joins TRBV5-1 to TRBJ1-1; no clear D. With 5 bases removed from V and 1 base from J, the gap between germline ends came to 12 bases. Germline CDR1 and CDR2: SGHRS and YFSETQ. The CDR3 consists of 14 residues. The CDR3 loop reads CASSSTVGNTEAFF. CDR3 nucleotide sequence: TGCGCCAGCAGTTCTACTGTGGGGAACACTGAAGCTTTCTTT.

This clonotype came up many times. The chain carries TRBV11-2 and TRBJ2-1, with D perhaps TRBD1 (5 bases). CDR1 is SGHAT and CDR2 is FQNNGV in the germline V gene. The CDR3 sequence is 15 residues long. With 3 bases removed from V and 4 bases from J, the gap between germline ends came to 13 bases. The CDR3 region is CASSLGRAIYNEQFF. DNA for the CDR3: TGTGCCAGCAGCTTGGGCAGGGCAATTTACAATGAGCAGTTCTTC.

This clonotype was counted ten times or more. The genes are TRBV6-2 or TRBV6-3 and TRBJ2-3, with D hard to call. Germline V CDR1 and CDR2: MNHEY, SVGEGT. The CDR3 consists of 11 residues. Trimming stripped 2 bases from V and 8 bases from J, with 5 bases between. Here the CDR3 reads CASSYRITQYF. The CDR3 coding sequence is TGTGCCAGCAGTTACCGGATTACGCAGTATTTT.

This clonotype was picked up many times. The chain carries TRBV4-1 and TRBJ2-3; 10 nucleotides line up with TRBD2. There are 17 residues in the CDR3. The germline V gene encodes CDR1 MGHRA and CDR2 YSYEKL. The ends lost 1 base at V and 2 bases at J; junction bases unmatched: 6. The CDR3 region is CASSQGLAGAITDTQYF. Written as DNA, the CDR3 is TGCGCCAGCAGCCAAGGCCTAGCGGGGGCCATCACAGATACGCAGTATTTT.

In its sample, this clonotype was seen many times. This rearrangement joins TRBV7-2 to TRBJ2-3; D gene unclear. The CDR3 runs to 13 residues. CDR1 and CDR2 from the germline V gene are SGHTA and FQGNSA. The V gene lost 6 bases and the J gene lost 2 bases, with 9 bases spanning the gap. The CDR3 reads CASSLMFTDTQYF. The CDR3 DNA reads TGTGCCAGCAGTTTAATGTTCACAGATACGCAGTATTTT.